The 22 T cell receptor beta chains given below trace back to one sample, sequenced in a study of blood T cell repertoires in COVID-19. The protocol was immunoSEQ multiplex PCR, while the TCRdb copy is restricted to in-frame clones and leaves out a portion. The repertoire consists of approximately 400,000 clones, with around 87% occurring once and the leading ten covering 1.3%. The sequenced sample consisted of PBMCs or T cells enriched from blood (not recorded which). The receptor set was obtained from a man aged 25-45 years who had recovered from COVID-19.

This rearrangement joins TRBV5-1 to TRBJ1-2; TRBD1 matches 7 bases. Trimming at V came to 4 bases and at J to 4 bases, leaving 4 bases not matched to a gene. CDR1 is SGHRS and CDR2 is YFSETQ in the germline V gene. The CDR3 is 13 residues long. The CDR3 region has the DNA TGCGCCAGCAGCGTGGACAGGTTCTATGGCTACACCTTC. Amino acid sequence: CASSVDRFYGYTF.

This clone was seen more than once but under ten times. The DNA for the CDR3 is TGTGCCAGTACCCTGAGGGGGGGCGAGGATGGCTACACCTTC. This encodes CASTLRGGEDGYTF. The chain joins TRBV19 to TRBJ1-2; D is perhaps TRBD1 (6 bases). CDR1 is LNHDA and CDR2 is SQIVND in the germline V gene (reference sequence). The germline V and J ends were trimmed by 7 bases and 6 bases, with 18 bases remaining between them. The CDR3 runs to 14 residues. Full variable domain (missing parts from reference TRBV19 and TRBJ1-2): DGGITQSPKYLFRKEGQNVTLSCEQNLNHDAMYWYRQDPGQGLRLIYYSQIVNDFQKGDIAEGYSVSREKKESFPLTVTSAQKNPTAFYLCASTLRGGEDGYTFGSGTRLTVV.

This chain links TRBV6-2 or TRBV6-3 with TRBJ1-5, with no clear D. CDR1 MNHEY and CDR2 SVGEGT come from the germline V gene. Trimming removed 6 bases at V and 0 bases at J, with 9 bases between. The CDR3 runs to 14 residues. CDR3 coding DNA: TGTGCCAGCAGCGGAGGGTTTAGCAATCAGCCCCAGCATTTT. It yields the protein CASSGGFSNQPQHF.

The chain couples TRBV12-3 or TRBV12-4 to TRBJ1-2; D might be TRBD1 (5 bases). V was cut by 1 base and J by 12 bases, with 15 bases left in between. This CDR3 has 13 residues. The chain's CDR3 is CASSLGGTPRHTF. CDR3 sequence (DNA): TGTGCCAGCAGTTTAGGCGGGACCCCGCGTCACACCTTC.

V gene TRBV3-1 (or the pseudogene TRBV3-2) combines with J gene TRBJ2-2; 8 bases align to TRBD1. From germline, CDR1 is LGHDT and CDR2 YNNKEL (reference sequence). J was trimmed by 4 bases and V by 1 base; bases with no gene match: 5. The CDR3 sequence is 16 residues long. CDR3 DNA: TGTGCCAGCAGCCAAGGCAGGGGGCTTTTCACCGGGGAGCTGTTTTTT. This codes for CASSQGRGLFTGELFF.

The sample holds a few counts of this clone. The gene calls are TRBV18 and TRBJ2-2; TRBD2 aligns across 8 bases. Germline V gives CDR1 KGHSH, CDR2 LQKENI. This CDR3 comprises 14 residues. The ends lost 6 bases at V and 0 bases at J; junction bases unmatched: 0. CDR3 region: CASSRGANTGELFF. CDR3 nucleotides: TGTGCCAGCTCGCGGGGGGCGAACACCGGGGAGCTGTTTTTT. The variable domain in full, completed from reference TRBV18 and TRBJ2-2, reads NAGVMQNPRHLVRRRGQEARLRCSPMKGHSHVYWYRQLPEEGLKFMVYLQKENIIDESGMPKERFSAEFPKEGPSILRIQQVVRGDSAAYFCASSRGANTGELFFGEGSRLTVL.

The rearrangement uses TRBV11-2 and TRBJ1-1, with 10 bases lining up with TRBD1. Germline loops: CDR1 SGHAT, CDR2 FQNNGV. The CDR3 is 16 residues long. With V trimmed by 5 bases and J by 0 bases, 6 bases remained unmatched. The CDR3 bases are TGTGCCAGCAGCGTAGGACAGGGGGTTATGAACACTGAAGCTTTCTTT. Protein sequence: CASSVGQGVMNTEAFF.

This chain uses TRBV19 with TRBJ1-4, with 7 nucleotides matching TRBD1. The CDR3 is 15 residues long. J was trimmed by 8 bases and V by 5 bases; bases with no gene match: 11. Germline assignment: CDR1 LNHDA and CDR2 SQIVND (reference sequence). CDR3 amino acids: CASSGPGGRREKLFF. In DNA form, the CDR3 reads TGTGCCAGTAGTGGACCAGGGGGTCGGAGGGAAAAACTGTTTTTT.

This rearrangement joins TRBV14 to TRBJ1-2; a weak D match, TRBD1 (6 bases). The CDR3 totals 13 residues. The germline V gene encodes CDR1 SGHDN and CDR2 FVKESK. Trimming removed 4 bases from V and 4 bases from J, with 10 bases in between. The CDR3 nucleotides are TGTGCCAGCAGCCCAGGGGCCCTCTATGGCTACACCTTC. This encodes CASSPGALYGYTF.

This chain joins TRBV5-4 and TRBJ1-6; 8 nucleotides match TRBD1. CDR1 is SGHNT and CDR2 is YYREEE in the germline V gene (reference sequence). V shed 4 bases and J 6 bases; nucleotides not matched to a gene: 3. The CDR3 has 14 residues. DNA for the CDR3: TGTGCCAGCAGCCATGGACAGGGTAATTCACCCCTCCACTTT. Translating it yields CASSHGQGNSPLHF.

Notes on this clone: Within the sample, other DNA sequences also encode this same CDR3. The gene calls are TRBV18 and TRBJ2-7; D is unclear. Between the trimmed V and J ends, which lost 0 bases and 4 bases, there was a span of 7 bases. Germline lookup yields CDR1 KGHSH and CDR2 LQKENI. The length of the CDR3 is 13 residues. CDR3 region: CASSPPSSYEQYF. CDR3 nucleotides: TGTGCCAGCTCACCACCATCTTCGTACGAGCAGTACTTC.

The chain uses TRBV30 and TRBJ1-4, with D maybe TRBD1 (6 bases). V lost 3 bases, J lost 0 bases, and 14 bases lay in between. The CDR3 is 16 residues long. CDR1 and CDR2 (germline): GTSNPN, SVGIG (reference sequence). The CDR3 nucleotides read TGTGCCTGGAGCACCAGACAGGAAGCAACTAATGAAAAACTGTTTTTT. This sequence encodes CAWSTRQEATNEKLFF.

Concerning this clone: At one end the junction does not follow the germline gene, possibly because of a read error. This chain joins TRBV19 and TRBJ2-2, with 9 bases that match TRBD2. The CDR3 loop spans 15 amino acids. CDR1 is LNHDA, CDR2 SQIVND, per germline (reference sequence). The CDR3 spells CASRGASGNAGELFF. For the CDR3, the DNA is TGTGCCAGCCGGGGGGCTAGCGGGAACGCCGGGGAGCTGTTTTTT.

CDR3 sequence reads: CASSQGSGGGPYNEQFF. The CDR3 coding sequence is TGTGCCAGCAGCCAAGGTAGCGGGGGGGGTCCTTACAATGAGCAGTTCTTC. The chain is built from TRBV4-2 and TRBJ2-1, with TRBD2 matching 11 bases. CDR3 size: 17 residues. The J segment lost 4 bases and the V segment lost 1 base, leaving 6 bases of the junction unmatched. The germline V gene has CDR1 LGHNA and CDR2 YNFKEQ.

The chain has TRBV5-6 and TRBJ2-3; 7 positions match TRBD1. Trimming cost V 2 bases and J 1 base; bases outside gene matches: 1. Germline lookup yields CDR1 SGHDT and CDR2 YYEEEE. The CDR3 contains 14 residues. As DNA, the CDR3 is TGTGCCAGCAGCTTTGACAGGGGCACAGATACGCAGTATTTT. Its translation: CASSFDRGTDTQYF.

The chain combines TRBV10-1 with TRBJ2-1, with TRBD1 identical over 7 bases. Trimming cost V 5 bases and J 6 bases; bases outside gene matches: 13. The germline gives CDR1 WNHNN, CDR2 SYGVQD (reference sequence). The CDR3 is 16 amino acids. The CDR3 is CASSQHRDSRFNEQFF. The CDR3 nucleotides read TGCGCCAGCAGTCAGCACCGGGACAGTCGCTTCAATGAGCAGTTCTTC.

Only one count was recorded for this clone. The chain is built from TRBV28 and TRBJ1-1, with D possibly TRBD1 on 5 matching bases. CDR1 and CDR2 (germline): MDHEN, SYDVKM. This CDR3 has 14 residues. V lost 3 bases, J lost 5 bases, and 13 bases lay in between. CDR3 region: CASSFSGFGTEAFF. The CDR3 DNA is TGTGCCAGCAGTTTCTCAGGGTTTGGGACTGAAGCTTTCTTT. The complete variable domain, with remaining parts taken from reference TRBV28 and TRBJ1-1, reads DVKVTQSSRYLVKRTGEKVFLECVQDMDHENMFWYRQDPGLGLRLIYFSYDVKMKEKGDIPEGYSVSREKKERFSLILESASTNQTSMYLCASSFSGFGTEAFFGQGTRLTVV.

This chain joins TRBV5-6 and TRBJ2-7; 7 bases are shared with TRBD1. From germline, CDR1 is SGHDT and CDR2 YYEEEE. V lost 3 bases, J lost 0 bases, and 3 bases stayed unmatched. CDR3 size: 14 residues. The DNA for the CDR3 is TGTGCCAGCAGCTGGGGACAGACCTCCTACGAGCAGTACTTC. It specifies CASSWGQTSYEQYF. Using reference TRBV5-6 and TRBJ2-7 for the parts outside the CDR3, the full variable domain is DAGVTQSPTHLIKTRGQQVTLRCSPKSGHDTVSWYQQALGQGPQFIFQYYEEEERQRGNFPDRFSGHQFPNYSSELNVNALLLGDSALYLCASSWGQTSYEQYFGPGTRLTVT.

This sequence joins TRBV27 and TRBJ2-7, with 10 bases identical to TRBD1. V was clipped by 6 bases and J by 2 bases; unmatched bases: 7. The CDR3 has 15 residues. The V gene's germline CDR1 is MNHEY and CDR2 SMNVEV (reference sequence). This CDR3 reads CASRGQGPNAYEQYF. CDR3 coding DNA: TGTGCCAGCAGGGGACAGGGGCCGAACGCCTACGAGCAGTACTTC.

The chain uses TRBV5-4 and TRBJ2-7; 7 nucleotides match TRBD2. The CDR3 has 15 amino acids. Germline V gene data show CDR1 as SGHNT and CDR2 as YYREEE (reference sequence). V was pared by 3 bases and J by 6 bases, with 12 bases of the junction left unmatched. The CDR3: CASSWGGVRGGEQYF. The DNA of the CDR3 is TGTGCCAGCAGCTGGGGGGGGGTACGAGGCGGCGAGCAGTACTTC.

The rearrangement joins TRBV7-9 to TRBJ2-7; 9 bases match TRBD1. Per the germline V gene, CDR1 is SEHNR and CDR2 is FQNEAQ (reference sequence). There are 16 residues in the CDR3. Unmatched junction bases numbered 14, after V lost 5 bases and J lost 6 bases. CDR3 bases: TGTGCCAGCAGCCAAGGGGGGACAGGGAGGATCGGCGAGCAGTACTTC. Translated, it gives CASSQGGTGRIGEQYF.

The chain employs TRBV5-1 and TRBJ2-2; D may be TRBD2 (6 bases). V was trimmed by 0 bases and J by 5 bases, leaving 14 bases between them. CDR3 length equals 16 residues. Germline values: CDR1 SGHRS, CDR2 YFSETQ. The CDR3 DNA reads TGCGCCAGCAGCTTGGCCGGAGGGGCGAGGACCGGGGAGCTGTTTTTT. As protein: CASSLAGGARTGELFF.